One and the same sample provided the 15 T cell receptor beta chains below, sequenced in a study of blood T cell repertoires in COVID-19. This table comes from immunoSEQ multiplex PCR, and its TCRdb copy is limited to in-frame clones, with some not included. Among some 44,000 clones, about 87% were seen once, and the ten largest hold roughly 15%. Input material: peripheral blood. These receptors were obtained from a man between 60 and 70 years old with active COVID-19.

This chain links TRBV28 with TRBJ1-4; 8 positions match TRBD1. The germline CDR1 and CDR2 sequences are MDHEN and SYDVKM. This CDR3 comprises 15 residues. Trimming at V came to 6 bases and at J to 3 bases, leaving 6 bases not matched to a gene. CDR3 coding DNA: TGTGCCAGCAGCCCCCAGGGGGCTGCTAATGAAAAACTGTTTTTT. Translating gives CASSPQGAANEKLFF. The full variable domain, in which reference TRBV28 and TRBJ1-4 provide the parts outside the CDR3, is DVKVTQSSRYLVKRTGEKVFLECVQDMDHENMFWYRQDPGLGLRLIYFSYDVKMKEKGDIPEGYSVSREKKERFSLILESASTNQTSMYLCASSPQGAANEKLFFGSGTQLSVL.

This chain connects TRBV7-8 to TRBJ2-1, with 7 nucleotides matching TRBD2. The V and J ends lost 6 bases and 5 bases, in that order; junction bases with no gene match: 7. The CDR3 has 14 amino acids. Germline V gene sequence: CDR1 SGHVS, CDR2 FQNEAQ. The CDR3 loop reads CASSLAEGNNEQFF. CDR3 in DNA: TGTGCCAGCAGTCTAGCGGAGGGGAACAATGAGCAGTTCTTC. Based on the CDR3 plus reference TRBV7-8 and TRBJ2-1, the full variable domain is GAGVSQSPRYKVAKRGQDVALRCDPISGHVSLFWYQQALGQGPEFLTYFQNEAQLDKSGLPSDRFFAERPEGSVSTLKIQRTQQEDSAVYLCASSLAEGNNEQFFGPGTRLTVL.

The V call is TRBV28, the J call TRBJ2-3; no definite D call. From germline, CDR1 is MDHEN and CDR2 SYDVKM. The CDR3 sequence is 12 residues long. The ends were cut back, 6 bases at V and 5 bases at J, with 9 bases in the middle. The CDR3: CASRSSGDTQYF. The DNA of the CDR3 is TGTGCCAGCAGAAGTAGTGGAGATACGCAGTATTTT.

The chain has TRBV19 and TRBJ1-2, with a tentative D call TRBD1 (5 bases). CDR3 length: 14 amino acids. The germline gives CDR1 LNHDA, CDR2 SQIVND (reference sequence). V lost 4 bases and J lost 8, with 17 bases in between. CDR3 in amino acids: CASSKGSRAYGYTF. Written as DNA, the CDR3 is TGTGCCAGTAGTAAAGGGTCCAGGGCGTACGGCTACACCTTC.

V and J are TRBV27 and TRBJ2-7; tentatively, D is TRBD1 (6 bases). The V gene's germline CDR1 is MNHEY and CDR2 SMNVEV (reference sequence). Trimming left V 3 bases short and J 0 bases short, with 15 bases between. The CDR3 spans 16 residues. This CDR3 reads CASSLIRTESSYEQYF. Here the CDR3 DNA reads TGTGCCAGCAGTTTGATTCGGACAGAGAGCTCCTACGAGCAGTACTTC.

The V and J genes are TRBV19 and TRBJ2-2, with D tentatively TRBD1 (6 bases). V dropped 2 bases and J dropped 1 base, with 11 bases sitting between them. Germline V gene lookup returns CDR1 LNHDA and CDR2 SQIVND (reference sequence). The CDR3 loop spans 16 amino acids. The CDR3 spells CASSIRGSRNTGELFF. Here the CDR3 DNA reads TGTGCCAGTAGTATAAGGGGGAGTAGGAACACCGGGGAGCTGTTTTTT.

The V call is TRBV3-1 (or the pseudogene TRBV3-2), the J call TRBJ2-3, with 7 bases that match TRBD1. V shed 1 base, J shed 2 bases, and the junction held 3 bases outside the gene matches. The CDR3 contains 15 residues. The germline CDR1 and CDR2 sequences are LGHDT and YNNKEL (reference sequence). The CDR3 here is CASSQAGTDTDTQYF. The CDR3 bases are TGTGCCAGCAGCCAAGCAGGGACAGACACAGATACGCAGTATTTT.

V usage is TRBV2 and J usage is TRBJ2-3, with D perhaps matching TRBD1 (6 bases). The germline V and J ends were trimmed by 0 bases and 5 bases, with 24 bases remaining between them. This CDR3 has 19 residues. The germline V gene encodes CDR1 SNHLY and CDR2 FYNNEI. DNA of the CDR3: TGTGCCAGCAGTGAAGCGCGGACGGGTTGGCAGGGGATGGTAGATACGCAGTATTTT. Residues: CASSEARTGWQGMVDTQYF.

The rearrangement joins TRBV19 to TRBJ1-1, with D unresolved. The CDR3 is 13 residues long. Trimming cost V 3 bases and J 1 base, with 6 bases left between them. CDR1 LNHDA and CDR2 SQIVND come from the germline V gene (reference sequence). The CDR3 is CASSIQRNTEAFF. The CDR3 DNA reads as TGTGCCAGTAGTATCCAGCGGAACACTGAAGCTTTCTTT.

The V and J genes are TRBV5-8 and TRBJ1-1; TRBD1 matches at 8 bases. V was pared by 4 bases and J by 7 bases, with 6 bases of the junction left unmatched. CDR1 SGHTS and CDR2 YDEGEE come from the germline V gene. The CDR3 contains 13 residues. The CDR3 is CASSPRDRNEAFF. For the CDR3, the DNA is TGTGCCAGCAGCCCCCGGGACAGGAATGAAGCTTTCTTT.

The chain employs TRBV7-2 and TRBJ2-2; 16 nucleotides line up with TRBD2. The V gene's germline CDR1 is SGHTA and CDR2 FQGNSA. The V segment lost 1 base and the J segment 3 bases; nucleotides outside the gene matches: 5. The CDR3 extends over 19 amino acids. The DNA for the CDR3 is TGTGCCAGCAGCTTAGTCGGGACTAGCGGGGGGGCGGACACCGGGGAGCTGTTTTTT. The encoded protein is CASSLVGTSGGADTGELFF.

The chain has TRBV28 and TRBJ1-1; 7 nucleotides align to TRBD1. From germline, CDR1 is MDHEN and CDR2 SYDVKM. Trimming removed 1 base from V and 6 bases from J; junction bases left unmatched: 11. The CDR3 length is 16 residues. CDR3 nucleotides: TGTGCCAGCAGTTTATATTTCCGGGACAGCGGTCCTGAAGCTTTCTTT. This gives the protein CASSLYFRDSGPEAFF.

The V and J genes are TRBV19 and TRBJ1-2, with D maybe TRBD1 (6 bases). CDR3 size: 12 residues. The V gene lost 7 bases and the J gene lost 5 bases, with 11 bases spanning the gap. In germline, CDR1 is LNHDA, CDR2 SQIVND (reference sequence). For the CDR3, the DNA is TGTGCCAGTATAGGGACAACATATGGCTACACCTTC. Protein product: CASIGTTYGYTF.

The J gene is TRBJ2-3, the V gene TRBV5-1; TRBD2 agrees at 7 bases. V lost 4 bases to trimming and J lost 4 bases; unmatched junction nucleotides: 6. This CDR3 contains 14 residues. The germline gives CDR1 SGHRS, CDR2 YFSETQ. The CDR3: CASSPTGGADTQYF. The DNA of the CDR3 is TGCGCCAGCAGCCCGACGGGGGGAGCAGATACGCAGTATTTT.

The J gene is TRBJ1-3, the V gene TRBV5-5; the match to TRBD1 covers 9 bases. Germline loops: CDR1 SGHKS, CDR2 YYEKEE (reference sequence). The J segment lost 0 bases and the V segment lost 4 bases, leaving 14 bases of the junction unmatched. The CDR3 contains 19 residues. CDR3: CASSARLQGAYSSGNTIYF. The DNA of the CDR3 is TGTGCCAGCAGCGCCCGCTTACAGGGGGCCTACAGCTCTGGAAACACCATATATTTT.